A selection of T cell receptor beta chains follows, all from one sample in a study of cytomegalovirus exposure and HLA in healthy donors. Repertoires were generated with immunoSEQ multiplex PCR, while TCRdb's copy carries only in-frame clones and drops some. The sample consists of about 70,000 clones, roughly 92% of them appearing once. The specimen was PBMCs. Receptors were obtained from a woman aged 18-29 years in good health and CMV-seropositive. CDR3s include the opening cysteine and the closing phenylalanine or tryptophan. D genes are given only for firm matches. Size tells how often a clone was seen (once, few, many) or the class of an expanded clone, and some rows leave it out.

abundance,d_gene,v_gene,j_gene,CDR3aa,CDR3nt
.,.,TRBV4-1,TRBJ2-1,CASSQADPGLHNEQFF,TGCGCCAGCAGCCAAGCAGATCCGGGACTGCACAATGAGCAGTTCTTC
.,.,TRBV30,TRBJ1-6,CAWSKGRDSPLHF,TGTGCCTGGAGTAAGGGGCGAGATTCACCCCTCCACTTT
once,.,TRBV7-6,TRBJ2-5,CASSLGMEGPLNQYF,TGTGCCAGCAGCTTAGGCATGGAGGGACCTCTAAACCAGTACTTC
.,TRBD1,TRBV2,TRBJ1-2,CASATAGQGAIYGYTF,TGTGCCAGCGCCACGGCAGGACAGGGGGCAATCTATGGCTACACCTTC
.,TRBD2,TRBV7-6,TRBJ2-3,CASSWTSVVDTQYF,TGTGCCAGCAGCTGGACTAGCGTAGTAGATACGCAGTATTTT
.,TRBD2,TRBV9,TRBJ2-1,CASSVVGTSGLEQFF,TGTGCCAGCAGCGTAGTTGGGACTAGCGGGTTAGAGCAGTTCTTC
.,.,TRBV2,TRBJ2-5,CASSEIALETQYF,TGTGCCAGCAGTGAAATAGCGTTAGAGACCCAGTACTTC
.,TRBD1,TRBV30,TRBJ1-2,CAWSPGGHQGAYYGYTF,TGTGCCTGGAGTCCTGGTGGGCATCAGGGGGCCTACTATGGCTACACCTTC
.,TRBD2,TRBV5-4,TRBJ2-5,CASSLGAGDIRRETQYF,TGTGCCAGCAGCTTGGGAGCGGGGGACATAAGGAGGGAGACCCAGTACTTC
.,TRBD1,TRBV6-1,TRBJ2-3,CASSGRTGRNTQYF,TGTGCCAGCAGTGGTCGGACAGGGCGAAACACGCAGTATTTT
.,TRBD2,TRBV11-2,TRBJ2-1,CASSLRVLAGYNEQFF,TGTGCCAGCAGCTTAAGGGTGCTAGCGGGATACAATGAGCAGTTCTTC
.,TRBD2,TRBV29-1,TRBJ2-1,CSGGSGNNEQFF,TGCAGCGGAGGGAGCGGGAACAATGAGCAGTTCTTC
once,.,TRBV19,TRBJ1-3,CASSSAGRLTRNTIYF,TGTGCCAGTAGTTCGGCGGGGCGGTTGACTAGAAACACCATATATTTT
few,TRBD1,TRBV30,TRBJ2-3,CAWSGQGTPTDTQYF,TGTGCCTGGAGTGGACAGGGGACACCCACAGATACGCAGTATTTT
.,.,TRBV5-8,TRBJ2-1,CASVWSSYNEQFF,TGTGCCAGCGTCTGGAGCTCCTACAATGAGCAGTTCTTC
.,.,TRBV30,TRBJ1-3,CAWRLAASGNTIYF,TGTGCCTGGAGGTTAGCAGCCTCTGGAAACACCATATATTTT
.,.,TRBV6-5,TRBJ1-4,CASRATVTNEKLFF,TGTGCCAGCAGAGCGACGGTAACTAATGAAAAACTGTTTTTT
.,.,TRBV10-1,TRBJ2-1,CASSALTGLYNEQFF,TGCGCCAGCAGTGCCCTGACAGGACTTTACAATGAGCAGTTCTTC
.,.,TRBV6-5,TRBJ2-5,CASSYRQERRTQYF,TGTGCCAGCAGCTATCGACAGGAGAGGAGAACCCAGTACTTC
.,.,TRBV6-1,TRBJ1-2,CASRPVTGFNLGYTF,TGTGCCAGCAGGCCCGTCACAGGGTTCAATCTTGGCTACACCTTC
.,.,TRBV7-9,TRBJ1-2,CASSPVGGDGYTF,TGTGCCAGCAGCCCAGTGGGGGGGGATGGCTACACCTTC
few,TRBD1,TRBV6-1,TRBJ2-6,CASSVRTGPLSSGANVLTF,TGTGCCAGCAGTGTTAGGACAGGGCCGCTATCCTCTGGGGCCAACGTCCTGACTTTC
.,.,TRBV2,TRBJ2-2,CASSGQITGELFF,TGTGCCAGCAGTGGACAGATAACCGGGGAGCTGTTTTTT
.,TRBD1,TRBV7-9,TRBJ1-2,CASSTGGAGGYTF,TGTGCCAGCAGCACAGGGGGCGCGGGCGGCTACACCTTC
.,.,TRBV5-6,TRBJ2-2,CASSLVAGELFF,TGTGCCAGCAGTTTAGTAGCCGGGGAGCTGTTTTTT
.,TRBD1,TRBV6-5,TRBJ1-1,CASSYSGGQGVAEAFF,TGTGCCAGCAGTTACTCGGGGGGACAGGGGGTGGCTGAAGCTTTCTTT
.,.,TRBV15,TRBJ1-4,CATSIRTVNEKLFF,TGTGCCACCAGCATTCGGACAGTTAATGAAAAACTGTTTTTT
.,.,TRBV29-1,TRBJ1-4,CSGVIGGNEKLFF,TGCAGCGGGGTGATCGGGGGTAATGAAAAACTGTTTTTT
.,.,TRBV4-3,TRBJ1-2,CASTPGGLGAEGYTF,TGCGCCAGCACCCCGGGGGGGTTGGGGGCGGAAGGCTACACCTTC
once,.,TRBV19,TRBJ1-2,CASRVSTGVLDYGYTF,TGTGCCAGTAGGGTCTCGACAGGCGTTCTCGACTATGGCTACACCTTC
.,TRBD1,TRBV6-6,TRBJ1-1,CASRHRGRNTEAFF,TGTGCCAGCAGACACAGGGGGAGAAACACTGAAGCTTTCTTT
.,.,TRBV6-1,TRBJ2-3,CASSEGLTGRTFTDTQYF,TGTGCCAGCAGTGAAGGACTAACAGGGCGTACCTTCACAGATACGCAGTATTTT
.,.,TRBV7-9,TRBJ2-2,CASSLHRQDANTGELFF,TGTGCCAGCAGCTTACACAGACAGGACGCGAACACCGGGGAGCTGTTTTTT
.,TRBD1,TRBV15,TRBJ1-6,CATSRGDTGDSYNSPLHF,TGTGCCACCAGCAGAGGGGATACAGGGGACTCCTATAATTCACCCCTCCACTTT
.,.,TRBV4-2,TRBJ1-5,CASSQVGNGGNQPQHF,TGTGCCAGCAGCCAAGTAGGTAACGGGGGCAATCAGCCCCAGCATTTT
.,TRBD2,TRBV7-2,TRBJ2-7,CASSSTGLAGYEQYF,TGTGCCAGCAGCTCAACGGGACTAGCGGGGTACGAGCAGTACTTC
once,.,TRBV6-1,TRBJ1-2,CASSDRAGNYGYTF,TGTGCCAGCAGTGACCGGGCGGGTAACTATGGCTACACCTTC
.,.,TRBV7-9,TRBJ1-6,CASGFLGRDLHF,TGTGCCAGCGGCTTCCTCGGGAGGGACCTCCACTTT
.,.,TRBV7-2,TRBJ1-2,CASSLGYRGRYGYTF,TGTGCCAGCAGCTTAGGTTATAGGGGCCGGTATGGCTACACCTTC
.,.,TRBV5-1,TRBJ2-1,CASSLARGAPGNEQFF,TGCGCCAGCAGCTTGGCCCGGGGGGCCCCTGGCAATGAGCAGTTCTTC
.,TRBD2,TRBV7-2,TRBJ2-1,CASSLGVGGPSYNEQFF,TGTGCCAGCAGCTTAGGAGTGGGAGGGCCCTCCTACAATGAGCAGTTCTTC
.,TRBD1,TRBV10-3,TRBJ1-1,CAISALRDRGLDTEAFF,TGTGCCATCAGTGCCCTCCGGGACAGGGGGCTAGACACTGAAGCTTTCTTT
once,.,TRBV5-1,TRBJ1-1,CASSPRQVGPEAFF,TGCGCCAGCAGCCCCCGTCAGGTGGGGCCTGAAGCTTTCTTT